This T cell receptor beta chain was obtained from a study of beta chain features in type 1 diabetes. The entirety of the isolated RNA underwent reverse transcription, so expressed TCRB transcripts were sequenced. An average around 3.3 million reads came from naive, central memory and regulatory T cell samples. The assay was immunoSEQ multiplex PCR, and TCRdb's table has in-frame clones only and misses some. The sample includes a few hundred thousand clones, approximately 31% of them seen just once. Per the germline V gene, CDR1 is SGHTA and CDR2 is FQGTGA. This CDR3 has 15 residues. V shed 3 bases, J shed 10 bases, and the junction held 12 bases outside the gene matches.

The chain combines TRBV7-3 with TRBJ2-1; the match to TRBD1 covers 7 bases. The clonotype comes from a man in his late teens or twenties in good health. What was sequenced was naive CD4+ T cells from blood. In DNA form, the CDR3 reads TGTGCCAGCAGCTTGGGACCGACAGGGTCTAACGAGCAGTTCTTC. Its translation: CASSLGPTGSNEQFF.